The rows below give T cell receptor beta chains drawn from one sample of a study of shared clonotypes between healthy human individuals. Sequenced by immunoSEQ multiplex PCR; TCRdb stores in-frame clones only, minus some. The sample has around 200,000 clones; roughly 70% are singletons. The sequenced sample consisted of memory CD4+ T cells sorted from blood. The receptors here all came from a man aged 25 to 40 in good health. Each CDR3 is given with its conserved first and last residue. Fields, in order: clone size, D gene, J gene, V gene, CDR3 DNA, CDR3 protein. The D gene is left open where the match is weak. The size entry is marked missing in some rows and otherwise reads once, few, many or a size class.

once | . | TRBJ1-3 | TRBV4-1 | TGCGCCAGCAGCCAAGATGAGGATCCTGGAAACACCATATATTTT | CASSQDEDPGNTIYF
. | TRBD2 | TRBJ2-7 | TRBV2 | TGTGCCAGCAGACAAACAGGGCTGGGGCTAGCGGGAACATACGAGCAGTACTTC | CASRQTGLGLAGTYEQYF
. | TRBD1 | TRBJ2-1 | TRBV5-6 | TGTGCCAGCAGCTTGTCGGTGACAGGGAGCAGGTTGGAGCAGTTCTTC | CASSLSVTGSRLEQFF
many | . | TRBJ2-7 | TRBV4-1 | TGCGCCAGCAGCCATCCTGGGACGGGTTCCTACGAGCAGTACTTC | CASSHPGTGSYEQYF
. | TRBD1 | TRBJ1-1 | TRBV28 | TGTGCCAGCGGGACAGGGGGAGCTTTCTTT | CASGTGGAFF
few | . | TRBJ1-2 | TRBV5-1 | TGCGCCAGCAGCTTAGACAGTAACTATGGCTACACCTTC | CASSLDSNYGYTF
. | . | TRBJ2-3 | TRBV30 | TGTGCCTGGAGTGTACGTGAAGGGAGGCAGTATTTT | CAWSVREGRQYF
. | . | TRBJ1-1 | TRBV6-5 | TGTGCCAGCAGACCGACAGAGACTGAAGCTTTCTTT | CASRPTETEAFF
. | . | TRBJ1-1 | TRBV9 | TGTGCCAGCTCGGCCAGGCCCTACACTGAAGCTTTCTTT | CASSARPYTEAFF
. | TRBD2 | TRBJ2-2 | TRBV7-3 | TGTGCCAGCAGCTCCTCGGGAGGGGACCCCGGGGAGCTGTTTTTT | CASSSSGGDPGELFF
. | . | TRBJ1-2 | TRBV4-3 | TGCGCCAGCAGCCGGTCTTTTCGGTATGGCTACACCTTC | CASSRSFRYGYTF
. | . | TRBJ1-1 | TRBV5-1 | TGCGCCAGCAGTATACAGGACTCAGCTAAAGCTTTCTTT | CASSIQDSAKAFF
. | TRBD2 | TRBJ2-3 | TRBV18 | TGTGCCAGCTCACCGGGACTAGCGGGACCAGATACGCAGTATTTT | CASSPGLAGPDTQYF
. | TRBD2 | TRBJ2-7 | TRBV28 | TGTGCCAGCCGGGGGCCAACTAGCGGACCCTACGAGCAGTACTTC | CASRGPTSGPYEQYF
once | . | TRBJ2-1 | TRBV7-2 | TGTGCCAGCAGTTCTTTCAGCGGATCCTACAATGAGCAGTTCTTC | CASSSFSGSYNEQFF
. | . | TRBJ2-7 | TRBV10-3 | TGTGCCATCAGTGACGTCCCGGGATTTGGGTACGAGCAGTACTTC | CAISDVPGFGYEQYF
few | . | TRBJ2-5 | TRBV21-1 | TGTGCCAGCAGCAAGTTCGGAGCGGGAGGGGTGGAGACCCAGTACTTC | CASSKFGAGGVETQYF
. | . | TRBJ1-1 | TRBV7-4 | TGTGCCAGCAGCGCGCAGACAGGGAACACTGAAGCTTTCTTT | CASSAQTGNTEAFF
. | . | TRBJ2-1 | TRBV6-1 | TGTGCCAGCAGTGAAGCCCGGGATAATGAGCAGTTCTTC | CASSEARDNEQFF